This note documents a single T cell receptor beta chain sequence. J gave up 0 bases and V 6 bases, and 8 bases lay outside the gene matches. The CDR3 sequence is 16 residues long. Germline V gives CDR1 KGHSH, CDR2 LQKENI. The repertoire was sequenced with immunoSEQ multiplex PCR; TCRdb's copy has only in-frame clones and lacks some. This table holds 260,000 or so clones, 85% found once. Participants came from about 23 US areas, aged about 18 to 89 years. Donors were grouped by their self-reported clinical history. Each recovered donor of Cohort 3 presented with two negative PCRs, clearance, or symptom resolution. These data originate in a study of blood T cell repertoires in COVID-19. Study at large: Acute and convalescent COVID-19 samples came from the United States, Italy and Spain.

The chain has TRBV18 and TRBJ2-1; 7 bases agree with TRBD1. Sample: PBMCs or T cells enriched from blood (not recorded which). The receptor was isolated from a woman aged 50 to 65 who had recovered from COVID-19. The CDR3 DNA sequence: TGTGCCAGCTCCCCGGGACAGAGGAGCTCCTACAATGAGCAGTTCTTC. This codes for CASSPGQRSSYNEQFF. The whole variable domain, remainder taken from reference TRBV18 and TRBJ2-1, is NAGVMQNPRHLVRRRGQEARLRCSPMKGHSHVYWYRQLPEEGLKFMVYLQKENIIDESGMPKERFSAEFPKEGPSILRIQQVVRGDSAAYFCASSPGQRSSYNEQFFGPGTRLTVL.